This T cell receptor beta chain was captured in a study of T cell responses to AZD1222 COVID-19 vaccine. V gave up 7 bases and J gave up 6 bases, with 10 bases separating them. This CDR3 contains 12 residues. The germline V gene has CDR1 ENHRY and CDR2 SYGVKD. TCRdb keeps only in-frame clones here, not all; method: immunoSEQ multiplex PCR. The sample comprises roughly 90,000 clones, 80% to 90% of which are singletons, and more than 2% rests with the top ten. The TCR was taken from an adult who received the AZD1222 COVID-19 vaccine. The material sequenced was peripheral blood, taken 28 days after the second AZD1222 dose. This chain connects TRBV10-3 to TRBJ2-1; D possibly corresponds to TRBD1 (5 bases). The CDR3 bases are TGTGCCATCAATACCCAGGGCAATGAGCAGTTCTTC. It encodes CAINTQGNEQFF.